The 27 T cell receptor beta chains below were found in one sample sequenced in a study of CD8+ T cells in alopecia areata. Following RNA extraction, reverse transcription yielded cDNA that acted as the sequencing template. Produced via immunoSEQ multiplex PCR; TCRdb's table is partial and in-frame only. The repertoire holds about 64,000 clones, with 44% as singletons. Sequences were obtained from NKG2D-low CD8+ T cells sorted from blood. The receptor set was obtained from a human donor with alopecia areata.

Written as DNA, the CDR3 is TGTGCCAGCAGTGGAATCGGGGGGACCTCCTACAATGAGCAGTTCTTC. Amino acids: CASSGIGGTSYNEQFF. The chain combines TRBV6-1 with TRBJ2-1; 7 positions agree with TRBD2. The CDR3 runs 16 residues. Germline V gene sequence: CDR1 MNHNS, CDR2 SASEGT. The V and J ends lost 4 bases and 0 bases, in that order; junction bases with no gene match: 6.

J is TRBJ2-5 and V is TRBV7-9; D call uncertain. V lost 5 bases, J lost 5 bases, and 6 bases lay in between. CDR3 size: 11 residues. Germline CDR1 SEHNR, CDR2 FQNEAQ (reference sequence). The CDR3 here is CASSAGETQYF. DNA of the CDR3: TGTGCCAGCAGCGCCGGGGAGACCCAGTACTTC.

This clone was picked up one time. The chain joins TRBV6-5 to TRBJ1-2, with 8 positions matching TRBD1. J lost 5 bases, V lost 4 bases, and 6 bases had no gene match. The CDR3 has 14 residues. The germline gives CDR1 MNHEY, CDR2 SVGAGI. The CDR3 region is CASSSGQGLYGYTF. CDR3 DNA: TGTGCCAGCAGTTCCGGACAGGGCCTTTATGGCTACACCTTC.

The chain has TRBV29-1 and TRBJ2-3; 14 positions agree with TRBD2. There are 16 residues in the CDR3. J lost 5 bases, V lost 2 bases, and 6 bases had no gene match. Germline loops: CDR1 SQVTM, CDR2 ANQGSEA. The DNA of the CDR3 is TGCAGCGTTGAAATCGGACTAGCGGGAGGTATAGATACGCAGTATTTT. Its protein product is CSVEIGLAGGIDTQYF.

Here the CDR3 DNA reads TGTGCCAGCATTAGAGGGAAGAATGAAAAACTGTTTTTT. Protein sequence: CASIRGKNEKLFF. The gene calls are TRBV2 and TRBJ1-4; unclear D gene. The V and J ends lost 7 bases and 5 bases respectively, with 11 bases between them. This CDR3 has 13 amino acids. Germline CDR1 reads SNHLY; CDR2 reads FYNNEI.

A few counts support this clone. V usage is TRBV29-1 and J usage is TRBJ2-1; the match to TRBD2 covers 14 bases. The V and J ends lost 3 bases and 10 bases, in that order; junction bases with no gene match: 5. The CDR3 covers 14 residues. CDR1 and CDR2 (germline): SQVTM, ANQGSEA. The CDR3 loop reads CSVEGLAGEYEQFF. The CDR3 DNA reads TGCAGCGTTGAGGGACTAGCGGGAGAGTACGAGCAGTTCTTC.

This clone occurred a few times. The V gene is TRBV7-8, the J gene TRBJ2-1; 9 bases are a match to TRBD2. This CDR3 contains 16 residues. The V and J ends lost 1 base and 9 bases, in that order; junction bases with no gene match: 10. The germline V gene has CDR1 SGHVS and CDR2 FQNEAQ. CDR3 bases: TGTGCCAGCAGCTTAGTACTAGCGGGTTTGAGTGGTGAGCAGTTCTTC. This sequence encodes CASSLVLAGLSGEQFF.

The CDR3: CSVRMTEGYGYTF. In nucleotides, the CDR3 is TGCAGCGTTCGAATGACGGAGGGATATGGCTACACCTTC. V is TRBV29-1 and J is TRBJ1-2; D not certain. This CDR3 contains 13 residues. V lost 5 bases, J lost 5 bases, and 15 bases lay in between. CDR1 and CDR2 from the germline V gene are SQVTM and ANQGSEA.

There are a few counts of this clone. This chain joins TRBV27 and TRBJ2-7; TRBD2 aligns across 10 bases. The germline CDR1 and CDR2 sequences are MNHEY and SMNVEV (reference sequence). The trim removed 5 bases at V and 3 bases at J, leaving 7 bases unmatched. This CDR3 contains 15 residues. The CDR3 DNA follows: TGTGCCAGCAGTCCCATACTAGCGGGAATCTACGAGCAGTACTTC. Translated: CASSPILAGIYEQYF.

This chain links TRBV29-1 with TRBJ2-1; 13 bases align to TRBD2. The CDR3 runs to 13 residues. CDR1 and CDR2 (germline): SQVTM, ANQGSEA. V was clipped by 6 bases and J by 9 bases; unmatched bases: 5. CDR3 nucleotides: TGCAGCGTCGGACTAGCGGGAGTGGGTGAGCAGTTCTTC. Translation: CSVGLAGVGEQFF.

There are a few counts of this clone. The V gene is TRBV5-1, the J gene TRBJ1-1; D is possibly TRBD1 (5 bases). Trimming left V 4 bases short and J 1 base short, with 17 bases between. Germline CDR1 SGHRS, CDR2 YFSETQ. The CDR3 runs to 16 residues. CDR3 in amino acids: CASSHPPGVENTEAFF. CDR3 DNA: TGCGCCAGCAGCCACCCCCCGGGGGTGGAGAACACTGAAGCTTTCTTT.

The rearrangement joins TRBV5-1 to TRBJ2-5; no reliable D call. Trimming shortened V by 2 bases and J by 4 bases, and 3 bases separated the two germline ends. Germline lookup yields CDR1 SGHRS and CDR2 YFSETQ. The CDR3 length is 11 residues. This chain's CDR3 is CASSLAETQYF. In nucleotides, the CDR3 is TGCGCCAGCAGCTTAGCAGAGACCCAGTACTTC.

V gene TRBV2 combines with J gene TRBJ1-1, with 7 bases identical to TRBD1. Trimming cost V 6 bases and J 7 bases; bases outside gene matches: 2. The germline V gene encodes CDR1 SNHLY and CDR2 FYNNEI. The CDR3 is made up of 11 amino acids. CDR3 sequence: CASRGTDEAFF. In nucleotides, the CDR3 is TGTGCCAGCAGGGGGACAGATGAAGCTTTCTTT.

This clone has a handful of counts. CDR3 nucleotide sequence: TGCGCCAGCAGCTCCGGGACAGGGGGCTACGAGCAGTACTTC. Translating gives CASSSGTGGYEQYF. The rearrangement links TRBV4-3 to TRBJ2-7; 11 bases map to TRBD1. There are 14 residues in the CDR3. Germline-derived CDR1 and CDR2 are LGHNA and YSLEER. The V and J ends lost 5 bases and 3 bases, in that order; junction bases with no gene match: 3.

There are a few counts of this clone. The chain is built from TRBV5-1 and TRBJ1-2; D perhaps matches TRBD1 (5 bases). The germline gives CDR1 SGHRS, CDR2 YFSETQ. V was cut by 0 bases and J by 6 bases, with 9 bases left in between. CDR3 size: 13 residues. The CDR3 nucleotides read TGCGCCAGCAGCTTGGCCAGGGTGAATGGCTACACCTTC. It specifies CASSLARVNGYTF.

The J gene is TRBJ2-2, the V gene TRBV30; D unclear. This CDR3 spans 12 amino acids. Germline CDR1 reads GTSNPN; CDR2 reads SVGIG (reference sequence). The V end lost 4 bases, the J end lost 6 bases, and 9 bases lay between the germline ends. CDR3 bases: TGTGCCTGGAAAGGGCCACCCGGGGAGCTGTTTTTT. Translation: CAWKGPPGELFF.

This chain links TRBV7-3 with TRBJ2-1, with unresolved D. V shed 5 bases and J shed 7 bases, with 24 bases lying between them. The CDR3 runs 17 residues. Germline V gives CDR1 SGHTA, CDR2 FQGTGA. The chain's CDR3 is CASSTPVNLRAWNEQFF. The DNA for the CDR3 is TGTGCCAGCAGCACCCCAGTGAACCTTCGGGCTTGGAATGAGCAGTTCTTC.

The J gene is TRBJ1-2, the V gene TRBV30; TRBD1 might be the D (6 bases). Germline V gives CDR1 GTSNPN, CDR2 SVGIG (reference sequence). This CDR3 contains 14 residues. V was shortened by 6 bases and J by 6 bases, with 20 bases between the two germline ends. DNA of the CDR3: TGTGCCTGCCCCCCTAGGGGGACGGCTCATGGCTACACCTTC. Translation gives CACPPRGTAHGYTF. The complete variable domain, with remaining parts taken from reference TRBV30 and TRBJ1-2, reads SQTIHQWPATLVQPVGSPLSLECTVEGTSNPNLYWYRQAAGRGLQLLFYSVGIGQISSEVPQNLSASRPQDRQFILSSKKLLLSDSGFYLCACPPRGTAHGYTFGSGTRLTVV.

This chain connects TRBV29-1 to TRBJ2-7; 8 bases are a match to TRBD1. CDR3 length: 14 amino acids. Germline V gene lookup returns CDR1 SQVTM and CDR2 ANQGSEA. V was pared by 2 bases and J by 4 bases, with 7 bases of the junction left unmatched. The CDR3 DNA is TGCAGCGTTGAAACGGGGCAGGGGGCGTACGAGCAGTACTTC. Its translation is CSVETGQGAYEQYF.

This sequence joins TRBV5-1 and TRBJ2-3; 7 bases map to TRBD2. CDR1 SGHRS and CDR2 YFSETQ come from the germline V gene. There are 15 residues in the CDR3. V gave up 4 bases and J gave up 3 bases; unmatched junction bases: 8. CDR3 in amino acids: CASSRDLAATDTQYF. DNA of the CDR3: TGCGCCAGCAGCCGAGATCTAGCGGCGACAGATACGCAGTATTTT.

V gene TRBV5-1 combines with J gene TRBJ2-6, with 8 bases aligning to TRBD1. Germline V gives CDR1 SGHRS, CDR2 YFSETQ. The CDR3 extends over 17 amino acids. V lost 2 bases to trimming and J lost 7 bases; unmatched junction nucleotides: 11. The CDR3 loop is CASSFGTGGLSANVLTF. The CDR3 coding sequence is TGCGCCAGCAGCTTTGGGACAGGAGGCCTCAGTGCCAACGTCCTGACTTTC.

This sequence joins TRBV2 and TRBJ2-1; possibly TRBD2 for D (8 bases). V dropped 4 bases and J dropped 2 bases, with 15 bases sitting between them. The CDR3 has 16 residues. Germline CDR1 is SNHLY and CDR2 is FYNNEI. The CDR3 is CASSGDRAGAYNEQFF. CDR3 DNA: TGTGCCAGCAGTGGGGACAGAGCGGGGGCCTACAATGAGCAGTTCTTC.

This clone appeared a few times. The V call is TRBV29-1, the J call TRBJ1-2; no clear D. The CDR3 extends over 12 amino acids. V was cut by 4 bases and J by 4 bases, with 10 bases left in between. Germline assignment: CDR1 SQVTM and CDR2 ANQGSEA. The CDR3 sequence: CSVVRGIYGYTF. CDR3 DNA: TGCAGCGTTGTACGCGGAATCTATGGCTACACCTTC.

In regard to this clone: A far bigger clonotype differs at one base, so this is likely a read error. The chain has TRBV7-6 and TRBJ2-3; D may be TRBD2 (5 bases). V was trimmed by 4 bases and J by 3 bases, leaving 11 bases between them. Germline CDR1 SGHVS, CDR2 FNYEAQ. The CDR3 runs 14 residues. CDR3 loop: CASSSPTGTDTQYF. The CDR3 DNA is TGTGCCAGCAGCTCACCGACGGGAACAGATACGCAGTATTTT.

CDR3 sequence: CASSQALLGPGIGETQYF. CDR3 nucleotides: TGCGCCAGCAGCCAAGCCCTTTTGGGACCGGGCATTGGGGAGACCCAGTACTTC. The V and J genes are TRBV4-3 and TRBJ2-5; D is possibly TRBD1 or TRBD2 (5 bases each). The CDR3 has 18 residues. The V gene's germline CDR1 is LGHNA and CDR2 YSLEER. Deletions cut 1 base from V and 5 bases from J, with 23 bases between.

The V gene is TRBV11-2, the J gene TRBJ2-3; no reliable D call. Germline V gene data show CDR1 as SGHAT and CDR2 as FQNNGV. The CDR3 is made up of 14 amino acids. The germline V and J ends were trimmed by 1 base and 3 bases, with 8 bases remaining between them. The CDR3 DNA sequence: TGTGCCAGCAGCTTAGTTGTCGGAACAGATACGCAGTATTTT. Amino acids: CASSLVVGTDTQYF.

J is TRBJ2-2 and V is TRBV29-1, with 7 positions matching TRBD2. V lost 6 bases to trimming and J lost 7 bases; unmatched junction nucleotides: 5. Germline CDR1 and CDR2: SQVTM and ANQGSEA. This CDR3 region has 12 residues. CDR3 region: CSVGGGIGELFF. CDR3 coding DNA: TGCAGCGTGGGCGGGGGAATCGGGGAGCTGTTTTTT.